This T cell receptor beta chain was obtained from a study of long-term antiretroviral therapy in people with HIV. This CDR3 spans 18 amino acids. With V trimmed by 0 bases and J by 6 bases, 12 bases remained unmatched. CDR1 is WSHSY and CDR2 is SAAADI in the germline V gene. Survey level was the resolution at which the v3.0 immunoSEQ assay ran. TCRdb's table, derived via immunoSEQ multiplex PCR, lists solely in-frame clones and lacks some. This sample carries under 30,000 clones, around 83% of them seen once, and the ten largest clones take roughly 5%. J is TRBJ2-4 and V is TRBV10-2; TRBD1 matches at 9 bases. The specimen comprised unsorted PBMCs, sampled 0.7 years before starting antiretroviral therapy. The TCR sequence derives from a young man with HIV. The CDR3 reads CASSESGGTGRTGNIQYF. CDR3 DNA sequence: TGCGCCAGCAGTGAGTCGGGCGGGACAGGGAGGACGGGAAACATTCAGTACTTC.